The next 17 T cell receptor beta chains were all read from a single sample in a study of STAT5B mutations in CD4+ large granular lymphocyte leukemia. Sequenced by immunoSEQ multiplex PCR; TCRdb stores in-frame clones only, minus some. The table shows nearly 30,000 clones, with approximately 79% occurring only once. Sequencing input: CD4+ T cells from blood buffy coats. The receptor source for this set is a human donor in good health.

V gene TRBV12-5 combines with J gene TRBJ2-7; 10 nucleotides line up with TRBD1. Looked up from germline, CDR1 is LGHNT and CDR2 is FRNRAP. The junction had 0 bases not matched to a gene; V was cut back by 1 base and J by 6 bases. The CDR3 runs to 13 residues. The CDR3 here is CASGLGTGGEQYF. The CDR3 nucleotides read TGTGCTAGTGGTTTGGGGACAGGGGGCGAGCAGTACTTC.

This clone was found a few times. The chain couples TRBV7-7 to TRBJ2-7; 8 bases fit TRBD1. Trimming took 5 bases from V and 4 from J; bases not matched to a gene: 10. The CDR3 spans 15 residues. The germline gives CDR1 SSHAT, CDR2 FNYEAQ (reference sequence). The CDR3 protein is CASSLLDRGIYEQYV. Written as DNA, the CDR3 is TGTGCCAGCAGCCTCCTCGACAGGGGAATTTACGAGCAGTACGTC.

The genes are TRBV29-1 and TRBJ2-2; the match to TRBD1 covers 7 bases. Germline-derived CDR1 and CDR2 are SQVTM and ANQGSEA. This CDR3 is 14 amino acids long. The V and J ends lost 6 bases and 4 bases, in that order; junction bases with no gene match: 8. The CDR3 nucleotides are TGCAGCGTAAGACAGGGCCGGGGCACCGGGGAGCTGTTTTTT. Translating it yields CSVRQGRGTGELFF.

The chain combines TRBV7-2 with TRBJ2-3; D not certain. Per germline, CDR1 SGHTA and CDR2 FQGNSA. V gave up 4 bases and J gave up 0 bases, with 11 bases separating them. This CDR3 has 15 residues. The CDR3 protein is CASSSSVSSTDTQYF. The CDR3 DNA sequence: TGTGCCAGCAGCTCTAGTGTGAGTAGCACAGATACGCAGTATTTT.

The CDR3 here is CASSSKASYEQYV. CDR3 DNA: TGTGCCAGCAGTTCGAAGGCCTCCTACGAGCAGTACGTC. The V call is TRBV6-1, the J call TRBJ2-7, with D uncertain. Trimming left V 5 bases short and J 0 bases short, with 8 bases between. The germline gives CDR1 MNHNS, CDR2 SASEGT. The CDR3 is 13 amino acids.

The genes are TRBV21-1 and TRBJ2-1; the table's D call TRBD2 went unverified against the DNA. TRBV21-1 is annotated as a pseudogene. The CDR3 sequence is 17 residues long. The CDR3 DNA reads TGTGCCAGCAGCCTACCAGACTCAGCGGGTGAGGACATTGAGCAGTTCTTC. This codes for CASSLPDSAGEDIEQFF.

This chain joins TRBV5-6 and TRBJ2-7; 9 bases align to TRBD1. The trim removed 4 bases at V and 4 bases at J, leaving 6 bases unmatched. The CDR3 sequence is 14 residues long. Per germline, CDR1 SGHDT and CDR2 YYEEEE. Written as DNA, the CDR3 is TGTGCCAGCAGCACGGGACAGGGAATTTACGAGCAGTACGTC. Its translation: CASSTGQGIYEQYV.

The chain's CDR3 is CASNAPGQVPYEQYV. CDR3 coding DNA: TGTGCCAGCAATGCACCGGGACAGGTCCCCTACGAGCAGTACGTC. V usage is TRBV28 and J usage is TRBJ2-7; 8 nucleotides line up with TRBD1. V gave up 7 bases and J gave up 2 bases; unmatched junction bases: 10. The CDR3 totals 15 residues. Germline CDR1 reads MDHEN; CDR2 reads SYDVKM.

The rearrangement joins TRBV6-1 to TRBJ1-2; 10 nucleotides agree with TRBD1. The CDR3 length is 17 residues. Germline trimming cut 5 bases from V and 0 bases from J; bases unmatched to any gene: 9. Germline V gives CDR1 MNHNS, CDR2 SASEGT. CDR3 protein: CASSKGQGEITNYGYTF. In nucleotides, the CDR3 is TGTGCCAGCAGTAAAGGACAGGGGGAGATTACTAACTATGGCTACACCTTC.

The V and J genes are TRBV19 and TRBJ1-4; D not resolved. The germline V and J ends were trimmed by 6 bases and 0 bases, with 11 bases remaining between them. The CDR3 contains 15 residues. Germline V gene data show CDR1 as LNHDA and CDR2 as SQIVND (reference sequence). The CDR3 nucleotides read TGTGCCAGTAGAACCTACAGTACAACTAATGAAAAACTGTTTTTT. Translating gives CASRTYSTTNEKLFF. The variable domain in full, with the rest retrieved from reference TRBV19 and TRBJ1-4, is DGGITQSPKYLFRKEGQNVTLSCEQNLNHDAMYWYRQDPGQGLRLIYYSQIVNDFQKGDIAEGYSVSREKKESFPLTVTSAQKNPTAFYLCASRTYSTTNEKLFFGSGTQLSVL.

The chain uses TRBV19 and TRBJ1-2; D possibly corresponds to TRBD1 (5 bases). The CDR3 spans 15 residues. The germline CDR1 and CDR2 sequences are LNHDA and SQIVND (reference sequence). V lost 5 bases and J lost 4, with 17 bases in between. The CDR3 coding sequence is TGTGCCAGTAGTCGGGGGGTCGGGAACCCCTATGGCTACACCTTC. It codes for CASSRGVGNPYGYTF.

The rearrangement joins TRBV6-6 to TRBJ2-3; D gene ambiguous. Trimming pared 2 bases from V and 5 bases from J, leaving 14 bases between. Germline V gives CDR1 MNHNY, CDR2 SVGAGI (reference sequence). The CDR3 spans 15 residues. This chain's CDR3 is CASSYGEALGDTQYF. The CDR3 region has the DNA TGTGCCAGCAGTTACGGAGAGGCTCTGGGAGATACGCAGTATTTT.

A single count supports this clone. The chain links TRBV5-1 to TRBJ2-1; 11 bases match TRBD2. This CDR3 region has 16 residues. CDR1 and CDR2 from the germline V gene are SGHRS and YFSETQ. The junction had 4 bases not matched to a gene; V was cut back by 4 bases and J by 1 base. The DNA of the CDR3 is TGCGCCAGCAGCACGCGACTAGCGGGGTCCTACAATGAGCAGTTCTTC. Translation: CASSTRLAGSYNEQFF.

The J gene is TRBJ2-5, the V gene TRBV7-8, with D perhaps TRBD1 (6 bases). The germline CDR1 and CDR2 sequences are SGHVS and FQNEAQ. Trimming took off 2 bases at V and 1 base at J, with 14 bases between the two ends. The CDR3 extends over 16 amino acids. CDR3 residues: CASSLHRGQSQETQYF. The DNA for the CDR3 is TGTGCCAGCAGCTTACATCGAGGACAGAGCCAAGAGACCCAGTACTTC.

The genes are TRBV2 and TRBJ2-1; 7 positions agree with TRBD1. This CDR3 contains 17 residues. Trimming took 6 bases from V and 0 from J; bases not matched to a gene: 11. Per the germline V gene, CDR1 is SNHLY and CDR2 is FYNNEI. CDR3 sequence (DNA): TGTGCCAGCAGCCTCGAGGGACAGCTAGTCTCCTACAATGAGCAGTTCTTC. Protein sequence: CASSLEGQLVSYNEQFF. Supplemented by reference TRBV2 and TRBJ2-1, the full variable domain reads EPEVTQTPSHQVTQMGQEVILRCVPISNHLYFYWYRQILGQKVEFLVSFYNNEISEKSEIFDDQFSVERPDGSNFTLKIRSTKLEDSAMYFCASSLEGQLVSYNEQFFGPGTRLTVL.

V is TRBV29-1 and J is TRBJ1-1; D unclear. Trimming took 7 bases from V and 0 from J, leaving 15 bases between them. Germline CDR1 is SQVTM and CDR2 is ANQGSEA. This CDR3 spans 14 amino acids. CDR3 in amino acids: CSARRPQLNTEAFF. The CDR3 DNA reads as TGCAGCGCCCGGCGGCCCCAGTTGAACACTGAAGCTTTCTTT.

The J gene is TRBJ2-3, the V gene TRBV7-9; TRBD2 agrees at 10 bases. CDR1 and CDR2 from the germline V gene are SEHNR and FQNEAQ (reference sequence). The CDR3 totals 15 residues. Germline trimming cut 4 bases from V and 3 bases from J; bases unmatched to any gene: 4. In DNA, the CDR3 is TGTGCCAGCAGCTCCCTAGCGGGGGTTACAGATACGCAGTATTTT. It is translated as CASSSLAGVTDTQYF.